This T cell receptor (beta chain) appears in the sequencing data of a study of monozygotic twins with inflammatory bowel disease. There are 15 residues in the CDR3. Germline CDR1 SGDLS, CDR2 YYNGEE. TCRdb re-called the 5' RACE reads; one entry per CDR3 protein, DNA not given. The sample's table shows some 210,000 distinct CDR3 sequences. This chain connects TRBV9 to TRBJ2-3; the D call from TCRdb, TRBD1, cannot be confirmed without DNA. The sample was blood. The sequence was collected from a human donor with ulcerative colitis or Crohn's disease, or a healthy co-twin of an affected twin (not recorded which). The CDR3 loop reads CASSPQGRGADTQYF.